Shown below are 26 T cell receptor beta chains from a single sample sequenced in a study of T cells in Graves' hyperthyroidism and ophthalmopathy. Amplified TCR beta CDR3 regions came from RNA transcripts. The HTBI set primed first-round TCR CDR3 RT-PCR. TCRdb itself ran the multiplex PCR reads through MiXCR, one entry per CDR3 protein. Of 220,000 or so distinct CDR3 sequences in the sample, roughly 15% were seen once. Sequenced material: blood. The receptors originated from a woman under 30 with Graves' ophthalmopathy.

To note about this clonotype: Given a much more abundant clone one base away, this may be a read error. The chain employs TRBV6-5 and TRBJ2-1; D assignment may be TRBD1 or TRBD2 (7 bases each). The germline gives CDR1 MNHEY, CDR2 SVGAGI. This CDR3 is built from 16 residues. CDR3 sequence: CASSSQGGGPPNEQLF. The CDR3 region has the DNA TGTGCCAGCAGTTCCCAGGGGGGGGGCCCTCCCAATGAGCAGCTCTTC.

The table lists this clonotype with many counts. V usage is TRBV29-1 and J usage is TRBJ1-2; D is unclear. The CDR3 extends over 13 amino acids. Trimming pared 3 bases from V and 1 base from J, leaving 9 bases between. The V gene's germline CDR1 is SQVTM and CDR2 ANQGSEA. The CDR3 reads CSVENRYNYGYTF. The CDR3 DNA is TGCAGCGTTGAGAATAGGTATAACTATGGCTACACCTTC.

Many counts were recorded for this clonotype. The chain carries TRBV2 and TRBJ2-3, with D uncertain. Trimming pared 6 bases from V and 4 bases from J, leaving 17 bases between. CDR3 length: 15 residues. The V gene's germline CDR1 is SNHLY and CDR2 FYNNEI. The CDR3 coding sequence is TGTGCCAGCAGCCCCACTGTGGGCGTGGCAGATACGCAGTATTTT. This codes for CASSPTVGVADTQYF.

The chain recombines TRBV6-2 or TRBV6-3 with TRBJ2-2; no firm D call. Trimming pared 6 bases from V and 0 bases from J, leaving 14 bases between. Germline lookup yields CDR1 MNHEY and CDR2 SVGEGT. The CDR3 runs 16 residues. For the CDR3, the DNA is TGTGCCAGCAGCCCCCCTCTAACGGCGAACACCGGGGAGCTGTTTTTT. It is translated as CASSPPLTANTGELFF.

This clonotype was detected only a few times. The gene calls are TRBV13 and TRBJ2-1; 15 bases match TRBD2. V lost 4 bases and J lost 4; bases outside the gene matches: 11. Germline assignment: CDR1 PRHDT and CDR2 FYEKMQ (reference sequence). The CDR3 length is 19 residues. CDR3 coding DNA: TGTGCCAGCAGCTCGGGGGGACTAGCGGGAGGTGGGGGGTACAATGAGCAGTTCTTC. This codes for CASSSGGLAGGGGYNEQFF.

This clonotype came up many times. The V call is TRBV12-3 or TRBV12-4, the J call TRBJ2-5; D gene uncertain. The V end lost 2 bases, the J end lost 5 bases, and 9 bases lay between the germline ends. The CDR3 is made up of 13 amino acids. This CDR3 reads CASSLPPSETQYF. The CDR3 DNA reads as TGTGCCAGCAGTTTACCCCCCAGTGAGACCCAGTACTTC.

This clonotype was found many times. The chain links TRBV7-9 to TRBJ1-2; no clear D. CDR1 is SEHNR and CDR2 is FQNEAQ in the germline V gene (reference sequence). The CDR3 is 12 residues long. Trimming left V 1 base short and J 7 bases short, with 7 bases between. The CDR3 bases are TGTGCCAGCAGCTTAGAAGGGCTTGGCTACACCTTC. It specifies CASSLEGLGYTF. Based on the CDR3 plus reference TRBV7-9 and TRBJ1-2, the full variable domain is DTGVSQNPRHKITKRGQNVTFRCDPISEHNRLYWYRQTLGQGPEFLTYFQNEAQLEKSRLLSDRFSAERPKGSFSTLEIQRTEQGDSAMYLCASSLEGLGYTFGSGTRLTVV.

In its sample, this clonotype was seen many times. V usage is TRBV6-1 and J usage is TRBJ2-1; a weak D match, TRBD2 (6 bases). The V gene's germline CDR1 is MNHNS and CDR2 SASEGT. The CDR3 length is 14 residues. Trimming shortened V by 7 bases and J by 6 bases, and 16 bases separated the two germline ends. The DNA of the CDR3 is TGTGCCAGCACCTCGGGAGTGACCCGCAATGAGCAGTTCTTC. As protein: CASTSGVTRNEQFF.

This clonotype showed up many times. The chain is built from TRBV7-9 and TRBJ1-2; 9 positions agree with TRBD1. J lost 2 bases, V lost 5 bases, and 15 bases had no gene match. Germline CDR1 reads SEHNR; CDR2 reads FQNEAQ (reference sequence). The CDR3 covers 18 residues. The CDR3 DNA reads as TGTGCCAGCAGCCTACTAGGCGGGGGGACAGGGAAGAACTATGGCTACACCTTC. Encoded protein: CASSLLGGGTGKNYGYTF.

This clonotype came up a few times. The chain links TRBV3-1 to TRBJ1-2; no firm D call. The CDR3 is made up of 15 amino acids. V dropped 1 base and J dropped 0 bases, with 9 bases sitting between them. CDR1 LGHDT and CDR2 YNNKEL come from the germline V gene (reference sequence). DNA of the CDR3: TGTGCCAGCAGCCAAGGGGCCTATTCTAACTATGGCTACACCTTC. Encoded protein: CASSQGAYSNYGYTF. Filled out from reference TRBV3-1 and TRBJ1-2, the complete variable domain reads DTAVSQTPKYLVTQMGNDKSIKCEQNLGHDTMYWYKQDSKKFLKIMFSYNNKELIINETVPNRFSPKSPDKAHLNLHINSLELGDSAVYFCASSQGAYSNYGYTFGSGTRLTVV.

This clonotype appeared many times. The rearrangement links TRBV7-3 to TRBJ2-7; 10 bases match TRBD2. Germline CDR1 and CDR2: SGHTA and FQGTGA. The CDR3 spans 13 residues. J was trimmed by 3 bases and V by 5 bases; bases with no gene match: 1. In DNA, the CDR3 is TGTGCCAGCAGCCGGACTAGCGGCTACGAGCAGTACTTC. Translation: CASSRTSGYEQYF.

The chain recombines TRBV11-1 with TRBJ2-1; 14 bases are a match to TRBD2. Germline trimming cut 1 base from V and 7 bases from J; bases unmatched to any gene: 3. Germline loops: CDR1 SGHAT, CDR2 FQDESV (reference sequence). The CDR3 consists of 16 residues. The CDR3 bases are TGTGCCAGCAGCTTAGAGGGGACTAGCGGGAGAAATGAGCAGTTCTTC. Translation: CASSLEGTSGRNEQFF.

Many counts were recorded for this clonotype. The CDR3 spells CASSLDQGDYGYTF. The CDR3 DNA reads TGCGCCAGCAGCTTGGACCAGGGGGACTATGGCTACACCTTC. The chain uses TRBV5-1 and TRBJ1-2; 7 bases fit TRBD1. There are 14 residues in the CDR3. V lost 0 bases to trimming and J lost 3 bases; unmatched junction nucleotides: 2. Germline CDR1 reads SGHRS; CDR2 reads YFSETQ.

The sample holds many counts of this clonotype. This chain joins TRBV20-1 and TRBJ2-7; D gene uncertain. CDR1 is DFQATT, CDR2 SNEGSKA, per germline (reference sequence). This CDR3 comprises 14 residues. The germline V and J ends were trimmed by 0 bases and 2 bases, with 11 bases remaining between them. The CDR3 bases are TGCAGTGCTAGAGATTTGTCACAGACCTACGAGCAGTACTTC. Amino acids: CSARDLSQTYEQYF.

This clonotype was picked up many times. The chain has TRBV11-2 and TRBJ2-1, with TRBD1 matching over 9 bases. CDR1 and CDR2 from the germline V gene are SGHAT and FQNNGV. This CDR3 comprises 17 residues. V dropped 1 base and J dropped 4; count of bases not matched to a gene: 8. CDR3 bases: TGTGCCAGCAGCTTAGGTCGGGGGACAGGGCCTTACAATGAGCAGTTCTTC. Its translation is CASSLGRGTGPYNEQFF. Filled out from reference TRBV11-2 and TRBJ2-1, the complete variable domain reads EAGVAQSPRYKIIEKRQSVAFWCNPISGHATLYWYQQILGQGPKLLIQFQNNGVVDDSQLPKDRFSAERLKGVDSTLKIQPAKLEDSAVYLCASSLGRGTGPYNEQFFGPGTRLTVL.

This clonotype was recorded many times. The DNA for the CDR3 is TGTGCCAGCAGTTTCCGGGACGCAACCAATTCACCCCTCCACTTT. Residues: CASSFRDATNSPLHF. The V and J genes are TRBV28 and TRBJ1-6; the D gene is possibly TRBD1 (5 bases). Germline lookup yields CDR1 MDHEN and CDR2 SYDVKM. The V end was cut by 3 bases, the J end by 7 bases, with 13 bases between. The CDR3 spans 15 residues.

The rearrangement links TRBV28 to TRBJ1-2; a possible D gene is TRBD1 (6 bases). Germline CDR1 and CDR2: MDHEN and SYDVKM. The CDR3 totals 16 residues. V was clipped by 2 bases and J by 2 bases, with 15 bases between them. The CDR3 is CASSLPGVGVNYGYTF. CDR3 DNA sequence: TGTGCCAGCAGTTTACCAGGGGTTGGGGTCAACTATGGCTACACCTTC.

This clonotype showed up many times. This chain joins TRBV19 and TRBJ1-2, with D tentatively TRBD1 (5 bases). V dropped 0 bases and J dropped 4 bases, with 9 bases sitting between them. Germline loops: CDR1 LNHDA, CDR2 SQIVND (reference sequence). The CDR3 extends over 14 amino acids. CDR3 sequence reads: CASSIDQGRYGYTF. CDR3 DNA sequence: TGTGCCAGTAGTATAGATCAGGGTCGCTATGGCTACACCTTC.

Ten or more counts support this clonotype. CDR3: CSVQDGQETQYF. The CDR3 nucleotides are TGCAGCGTTCAGGACGGCCAAGAGACCCAGTACTTC. The chain links TRBV29-1 to TRBJ2-5; no reliable D call. The V gene lost 5 bases and the J gene lost 1 base, with 8 bases spanning the gap. The CDR3 is made up of 12 amino acids. Germline CDR1 and CDR2: SQVTM and ANQGSEA.

The table lists this clonotype with many counts. The chain uses TRBV2 and TRBJ1-1, with 9 bases matching TRBD1. Germline V gene lookup returns CDR1 SNHLY and CDR2 FYNNEI. The CDR3 consists of 14 residues. J gave up 5 bases and V 3 bases, and 4 bases lay outside the gene matches. CDR3 sequence reads: CASSERDRGTEAFF. DNA for the CDR3: TGTGCCAGCAGTGAGAGAGACAGGGGGACTGAAGCTTTCTTT.

This clonotype was counted at least ten times. This rearrangement joins TRBV10-3 to TRBJ1-2; 7 bases map to TRBD1. Germline V CDR1 and CDR2: ENHRY, SYGVKD. The CDR3 is 14 amino acids. V lost 6 bases and J lost 7; bases outside the gene matches: 11. The CDR3 sequence is CAISTQGGSTGYTF. CDR3 in DNA: TGTGCCATCAGCACCCAGGGGGGATCGACTGGCTACACCTTC.

Of note for this clonotype: A much larger clonotype is one base distant, so this may be a read error. This chain connects TRBV5-1 to TRBJ2-1, with D possibly being TRBD2 (5 bases). Germline CDR1 and CDR2: SGHRS and YFSETQ. The CDR3 is made up of 14 amino acids. V was trimmed by 7 bases and J by 2 bases, leaving 13 bases between them. The CDR3 DNA reads as TGCGCCAGCCAAACGGGGTATCCCTACAATGAGCAGTTCTTC. Protein sequence: CASQTGYPYNEQFF.

This clonotype was found many times. V is TRBV10-3 and J is TRBJ1-6; 7 bases fit TRBD1. V dropped 4 bases and J dropped 9; count of bases not matched to a gene: 9. The CDR3 covers 15 residues. Germline V gives CDR1 ENHRY, CDR2 SYGVKD. The CDR3 DNA sequence: TGTGCCATCAGTGCTATGACAGGGAATAGTTCACCCCTCCACTTT. Protein: CAISAMTGNSSPLHF.

This clonotype was detected ten times or more. The chain uses TRBV3-1 and TRBJ1-2; D remains unclear. Per the germline V gene, CDR1 is LGHDT and CDR2 is YNNKEL (reference sequence). V was clipped by 4 bases and J by 5 bases, with 20 bases between them. The CDR3 has 16 residues. In DNA form, the CDR3 reads TGTGCCAGCAGCCTCGCGATAGAACAGTATCGGTATGGCTACACCTTC. Protein: CASSLAIEQYRYGYTF. Based on the CDR3 plus reference TRBV3-1 and TRBJ1-2, the full variable domain is DTAVSQTPKYLVTQMGNDKSIKCEQNLGHDTMYWYKQDSKKFLKIMFSYNNKELIINETVPNRFSPKSPDKAHLNLHINSLELGDSAVYFCASSLAIEQYRYGYTFGSGTRLTVV.

The table lists this clonotype with many counts. The gene calls are TRBV7-3 and TRBJ2-3; 12 positions match TRBD1. This CDR3 has 15 residues. J was trimmed by 4 bases and V by 4 bases; bases with no gene match: 3. CDR1 SGHTA and CDR2 FQGTGA come from the germline V gene. CDR3 bases: TGTGCCAGCAGCTCCGGGACAGGGGGCTCAGATACGCAGTATTTT. It is translated as CASSSGTGGSDTQYF. The full variable domain, completed using reference TRBV7-3 and TRBJ2-3, is GAGVSQTPSNKVTEKGKYVELRCDPISGHTALYWYRQSLGQGPEFLIYFQGTGAADDSGLPNDRFFAVRPEGSVSTLKIQRTERGDSAVYLCASSSGTGGSDTQYFGPGTRLTVL.

This clonotype was found many times. The J gene is TRBJ2-4, the V gene TRBV20-1; no firm D call. This CDR3 region has 15 residues. V gave up 0 bases and J gave up 0 bases, with 9 bases separating them. Looked up from germline, CDR1 is DFQATT and CDR2 is SNEGSKA (reference sequence). This chain's CDR3 is CSARDLGEAKNIQYF. In DNA, the CDR3 is TGCAGTGCTAGAGATCTAGGTGAAGCCAAAAACATTCAGTACTTC.